The TCR beta chain under discussion was sequenced for a study of blood T cells in healthy people across ages. Broader study findings: The study lacked donor CMV status, which possibly confounded expanded clonotype changes. Long-lived donors had more naive CD4+ cells and higher diversity than aged donors.

Germline-derived CDR1 and CDR2 are SGDLS and YYNGEE. V lost 4 bases, J lost 6 bases, and 17 bases lay in between. The CDR3 totals 15 residues. This clonotype appeared a few times. No antigen is known for it. Combining a sample-barcoded 5' primer with a J-beta primer mix, a second PCR ran for 7 to 11 cycles. A 12-random-nucleotide template-switch adaptor tagged each cDNA molecule. TCRdb reprocessed the 5' RACE reads via MiXCR and lists one record per CDR3 protein. The sample has fewer than 750,000 distinct CDR3 sequences, more than 45% seen once. There were healthy Caucasian individuals from Russia, aged about 6 to 100, serving as donors.

The receptor's source is a woman at least 80 years old in good health. The rearrangement uses TRBV9 and TRBJ1-5, with D unresolved. Sequencing input: blood. Written as DNA, the CDR3 is TGTGCCAGCAGCCCAAAGATGGAAGTAGGTCAGCCCCAGCATTTT. It encodes CASSPKMEVGQPQHF.